The 32 T cell receptor beta chains below all came from one sample that was sequenced in a study of blood T cell repertoires in COVID-19. The data were produced by immunoSEQ multiplex PCR, yet TCRdb's version contains in-frame clones alone and is incomplete. The data contain about 220,000 clones, approximately 86% of them singletons. The sample was PBMCs or T cells enriched from blood (not recorded which). The receptors stem from a woman aged 30 to 39 with acute COVID-19.

This clone was observed once. The chain combines TRBV13 with TRBJ2-7; 12 bases fit TRBD2. Trimming took 3 bases from V and 2 from J; bases not matched to a gene: 2. This CDR3 has 15 amino acids. CDR1 is PRHDT and CDR2 is FYEKMQ in the germline V gene (reference sequence). CDR3 bases: TGTGCCAGCAGCTTTCGACTAGCGGGAGCCTACGAGCAGTACTTC. It translates to CASSFRLAGAYEQYF.

The chain joins TRBV30 to TRBJ1-4; 9 nucleotides match TRBD1. The CDR3 length is 14 residues. V was pared by 3 bases and J by 8 bases, with 7 bases of the junction left unmatched. Germline assignment: CDR1 GTSNPN and CDR2 SVGIG (reference sequence). CDR3 nucleotides: TGTGCCTGGAGCCGGACAGGGGACGGGGAAAAACTGTTTTTT. This codes for CAWSRTGDGEKLFF. Supplemented by reference TRBV30 and TRBJ1-4, the full variable domain reads SQTIHQWPATLVQPVGSPLSLECTVEGTSNPNLYWYRQAAGRGLQLLFYSVGIGQISSEVPQNLSASRPQDRQFILSSKKLLLSDSGFYLCAWSRTGDGEKLFFGSGTQLSVL.

The chain links TRBV6-5 to TRBJ1-6; D remains ambiguous. Trimming took off 10 bases at V and 7 bases at J, with 14 bases between the two ends. Per the germline V gene, CDR1 is MNHEY and CDR2 is SVGAGI. The CDR3 contains 13 residues. The CDR3 sequence: CATPGPGNSPLHF. CDR3 DNA: TGTGCCACCCCCGGGCCGGGGAATTCACCCCTCCACTTT.

The rearrangement links TRBV25-1 to TRBJ2-5, with TRBD1 matching over 7 bases. The CDR3 length is 15 residues. The germline CDR1 and CDR2 sequences are MGHDK and SYGVNS. The junction had 7 bases not matched to a gene; V was cut back by 4 bases and J by 2 bases. For the CDR3, the DNA is TGTGCCAGCAGTGCGTTCCGGGACAGACAAGAGACCCAGTACTTC. Translated, it gives CASSAFRDRQETQYF.

This chain uses TRBV6-4 with TRBJ1-1; the D gene is possibly TRBD1 (6 bases). Germline CDR1 reads MRHNA; CDR2 reads SNTAGT. Trimming removed 6 bases at V and 6 bases at J, with 17 bases between. The length of the CDR3 is 14 residues. The DNA for the CDR3 is TGTGCCAGCAGGGAGGGAGGGGACACCTCTGAAGCTTTCTTT. Its translation: CASREGGDTSEAFF.

The chain has TRBV5-1 and TRBJ1-6; 11 nucleotides match TRBD1. CDR3 size: 16 residues. Looked up from germline, CDR1 is SGHRS and CDR2 is YFSETQ. J lost 12 bases, V lost 5 bases, and 13 bases had no gene match. The CDR3, as DNA: TGCGCCAGCAGAACCGGGACAGGGGGTGGTGTTGGACCCCTCCACTTT. Translated, it gives CASRTGTGGGVGPLHF.

This chain joins TRBV12-3 or TRBV12-4 and TRBJ1-2; D call uncertain. The germline V and J ends were trimmed by 6 bases and 7 bases, with 12 bases remaining between them. The CDR3 covers 12 residues. The CDR3 loop is CASSSLRGGYTF. The CDR3 DNA reads TGTGCCAGCAGCTCACTCCGTGGTGGCTACACCTTC.

The genes are TRBV7-6 and TRBJ1-5; 7 nucleotides match TRBD1. Germline values: CDR1 SGHVS, CDR2 FNYEAQ. This CDR3 is built from 13 residues. Unmatched junction bases numbered 4, after V lost 4 bases and J lost 7 bases. This chain's CDR3 is CASSSDREQPQHF. In nucleotides, the CDR3 is TGTGCCAGCAGCTCCGACAGGGAGCAGCCCCAGCATTTT.

In this sample, this clone turned up a few times. The rearrangement joins TRBV10-2 to TRBJ2-5; the match to TRBD2 covers 8 bases. Trimming at V came to 7 bases and at J to 5 bases, leaving 15 bases not matched to a gene. The CDR3 sequence is 16 residues long. Germline V CDR1 and CDR2: WSHSY, SAAADI. CDR3 residues: CASTSQRGIGVETQYF. The CDR3 nucleotides are TGCGCCAGCACTAGTCAGCGGGGGATTGGTGTGGAGACCCAGTACTTC.

The rearrangement links TRBV29-1 to TRBJ2-2, with a possible D match to TRBD1 (5 bases). The V end lost 4 bases, the J end lost 4 bases, and 10 bases lay between the germline ends. CDR3 length: 13 residues. Germline-derived CDR1 and CDR2 are SQVTM and ANQGSEA. Here the CDR3 reads CSVGPRGTGELFF. CDR3 DNA sequence: TGCAGCGTTGGACCAAGGGGCACCGGGGAGCTGTTTTTT.

The chain is built from TRBV5-6 and TRBJ2-1; 9 positions agree with TRBD1. The CDR3 has 14 residues. V shed 6 bases, J shed 9 bases, and the junction held 10 bases outside the gene matches. CDR1 and CDR2 from the germline V gene are SGHDT and YYEEEE. As DNA, the CDR3 is TGTGCCAGCAAGGCGGAACAGGGGGCGTTTGAGCAGTTCTTC. It translates to CASKAEQGAFEQFF.

The chain is built from TRBV9 and TRBJ2-1, with TRBD2 as a possible D gene (5 bases). Germline V gene sequence: CDR1 SGDLS, CDR2 YYNGEE. V was clipped by 4 bases and J by 9 bases, with 17 bases between them. CDR3 length: 14 residues. The CDR3 coding sequence is TGTGCCAGCAGCTCAGGCGGAGGTGTCGGTGAGCAGTTCTTC. Protein sequence: CASSSGGGVGEQFF.

The J gene is TRBJ1-4, the V gene TRBV30, with 10 bases aligning to TRBD1. V gave up 2 bases and J gave up 5 bases; unmatched junction bases: 5. Germline V gene sequence: CDR1 GTSNPN, CDR2 SVGIG (reference sequence). The CDR3 covers 15 residues. Here the CDR3 reads CAWSPPGQGNEKLFF. The CDR3 bases are TGTGCCTGGAGTCCTCCGGGACAGGGGAATGAAAAACTGTTTTTT.

The CDR3 spells CSVPAGEDYTQYF. CDR3 nucleotides: TGCAGCGTTCCGGCGGGGGAGGATTATACGCAGTATTTT. V usage is TRBV29-1 and J usage is TRBJ2-3; 7 positions match TRBD2. Germline CDR1 reads SQVTM; CDR2 reads ANQGSEA. V gave up 5 bases and J gave up 7 bases; unmatched junction bases: 9. The CDR3 is 13 amino acids.

This clone was recorded only once. The rearrangement links TRBV7-2 to TRBJ2-5; maybe TRBD1 (5 bases). The germline V gene encodes CDR1 SGHTA and CDR2 FQGNSA. V was pared by 3 bases and J by 6 bases, with 11 bases between. CDR3 length equals 13 residues. The CDR3 region has the DNA TGTGCCAGCAGCTTGGGGCTGCAGCAGACCCAGTACTTC. This translates into CASSLGLQQTQYF.

The J gene is TRBJ2-3, the V gene TRBV6-6, with D possibly being TRBD1 (6 bases). This CDR3 region has 15 residues. Germline-derived CDR1 and CDR2 are MNHNY and SVGAGI (reference sequence). Trimming stripped 5 bases from V and 2 bases from J, with 14 bases between. CDR3 amino acids: CASSNNRAHTDTQYF. DNA for the CDR3: TGTGCCAGCAGTAACAACAGGGCCCACACAGATACGCAGTATTTT.

The J gene is TRBJ1-1, the V gene TRBV11-2; the D gene is possibly TRBD1 (6 bases). Germline-derived CDR1 and CDR2 are SGHAT and FQNNGV. CDR3 length: 14 amino acids. The ends were cut back, 1 base at V and 3 bases at J, with 9 bases in the middle. The CDR3 DNA sequence: TGTGCCAGCAGCTTAGCCGAGGGGGACACTGAAGCTTTCTTT. Encoded protein: CASSLAEGDTEAFF.

This sequence joins TRBV30 and TRBJ1-4, with TRBD1 matching 9 bases. The CDR3 totals 15 residues. Germline V lookup: CDR1 GTSNPN, CDR2 SVGIG (reference sequence). The V segment lost 2 bases and the J segment 8 bases; nucleotides outside the gene matches: 9. CDR3 amino acids: CAWSTTGGGGEKLFF. The CDR3 nucleotides are TGTGCCTGGAGTACCACAGGGGGCGGCGGGGAAAAACTGTTTTTT.

The genes are TRBV7-6 and TRBJ1-6, with D unclear. CDR1 is SGHVS, CDR2 FNYEAQ, per germline. Trimming shortened V by 3 bases and J by 5 bases, and 8 bases separated the two germline ends. The CDR3 totals 14 residues. CDR3 nucleotides: TGTGCCAGCAGCTTTGCGGAAAATAATTCACCCCTCCACTTT. Residues: CASSFAENNSPLHF.

The chain couples TRBV7-6 to TRBJ1-5, with D hard to call. The germline V and J ends were trimmed by 1 base and 5 bases, with 9 bases remaining between them. CDR3 size: 14 residues. The germline CDR1 and CDR2 sequences are SGHVS and FNYEAQ. The CDR3 DNA sequence: TGTGCCAGCAGCTTAGATATAGCCGATCAGCCCCAGCATTTT. This codes for CASSLDIADQPQHF. Combining the CDR3 with reference TRBV7-6 and TRBJ1-5 gives the whole variable domain GAGVSQSPRYKVTKRGQDVALRCDPISGHVSLYWYRQALGQGPEFLTYFNYEAQQDKSGLPNDRFSAERPEGSISTLTIQRTEQRDSAMYRCASSLDIADQPQHFGDGTRLSIL.

This clone was seen more than once but under ten times. This sequence joins TRBV4-3 and TRBJ1-4; possible D gene TRBD1, 6 bases. The V gene's germline CDR1 is LGHNA and CDR2 YSLEER. The CDR3 covers 15 residues. The V gene lost 3 bases and the J gene lost 7 bases, with 15 bases spanning the gap. Here the CDR3 DNA reads TGCGCCAGCAGCCAGAGGGGACATCCCTTTGAAAAACTGTTTTTT. Translated: CASSQRGHPFEKLFF.

This chain joins TRBV5-4 and TRBJ2-7; 12 nucleotides align to TRBD2. The V gene's germline CDR1 is SGHNT and CDR2 YYREEE (reference sequence). This CDR3 spans 16 amino acids. V shed 4 bases and J 5 bases; nucleotides not matched to a gene: 10. The CDR3 reads CASSPSSGGALNEQYF. CDR3 coding DNA: TGTGCCAGCAGCCCATCTAGCGGGGGGGCTTTGAACGAGCAGTACTTC.

The rearrangement joins TRBV6-5 to TRBJ1-3, with TRBD1 matching 7 bases. Trimming cost V 5 bases and J 0 bases; bases outside gene matches: 4. CDR1 MNHEY and CDR2 SVGAGI come from the germline V gene. This CDR3 contains 15 residues. The CDR3 spells CASSPDRVSGNTIYF. In DNA form, the CDR3 reads TGTGCCAGCAGTCCCGACAGGGTCTCTGGAAACACCATATATTTT.

The V call is TRBV5-8, the J call TRBJ1-1; 8 bases fit TRBD1. The CDR3 extends over 14 amino acids. From germline, CDR1 is SGHTS and CDR2 YDEGEE. Trimming took 2 bases from V and 3 from J; bases not matched to a gene: 3. The CDR3 loop is CASSLTGGDTEAFF. The CDR3 DNA reads TGTGCCAGCAGCTTAACAGGGGGGGACACTGAAGCTTTCTTT.

This chain connects TRBV6-1 to TRBJ1-5; the D gene is possibly TRBD1 (5 bases). The CDR3 extends over 17 amino acids. V gave up 1 base and J gave up 2 bases, with 15 bases separating them. CDR1 is MNHNS and CDR2 is SASEGT in the germline V gene. DNA for the CDR3: TGTGCCAGCAGTGAAGGATGGGGGGGTACGGGCAATCAGCCCCAGCATTTT. This translates into CASSEGWGGTGNQPQHF.

This chain joins TRBV4-1 and TRBJ1-1; D ambiguous. The germline CDR1 and CDR2 sequences are MGHRA and YSYEKL. The V end lost 0 bases, the J end lost 4 bases, and 12 bases lay between the germline ends. The CDR3 spans 15 residues. The CDR3 DNA is TGCGCCAGCAGCCAAGATAATCAGGTATCCACTGAAGCTTTCTTT. Amino acids: CASSQDNQVSTEAFF.

The chain carries TRBV4-2 and TRBJ1-2, with D maybe TRBD1 (6 bases). V was trimmed by 3 bases and J by 3 bases, leaving 14 bases between them. Per the germline V gene, CDR1 is LGHNA and CDR2 is YNFKEQ. There are 15 residues in the CDR3. CDR3 loop: CASSHTGYFDYGYTF. The CDR3 DNA reads TGTGCCAGCAGCCATACAGGGTATTTCGACTATGGCTACACCTTC.

The chain is built from TRBV9 and TRBJ2-1; TRBD2 agrees at 8 bases. Germline CDR1 is SGDLS and CDR2 is YYNGEE. The CDR3 has 15 residues. After removal of 4 bases from V and 2 bases from J, the junction contained 5 bases not matched to a gene. The DNA for the CDR3 is TGTGCCAGCAGCCCCGGGGGGGCAGCCTACAATGAGCAGTTCTTC. Encoded protein: CASSPGGAAYNEQFF.

This chain links TRBV7-9 with TRBJ1-2, with TRBD1 identical over 7 bases. The CDR3 loop spans 12 amino acids. CDR1 is SEHNR, CDR2 FQNEAQ, per germline (reference sequence). With 7 bases clipped from V and 6 bases from J, the junction kept 5 bases outside the gene matches. The CDR3 region is CASKDREDGYTF. The CDR3 DNA follows: TGTGCCAGCAAAGACAGGGAAGATGGCTACACCTTC.

The chain uses TRBV19 and TRBJ1-2; D is unresolved. From germline, CDR1 is LNHDA and CDR2 SQIVND (reference sequence). The CDR3 sequence is 13 residues long. The V gene lost 4 bases and the J gene lost 8 bases, with 14 bases spanning the gap. The CDR3 bases are TGTGCCAGTAGTACTTTACGACGGGAGGGCTACACCTTC. Amino acids: CASSTLRREGYTF.

The chain couples TRBV3-1 (or the pseudogene TRBV3-2) to TRBJ2-1, with 9 bases that match TRBD2. Germline values: CDR1 LGHDT, CDR2 YNNKEL (reference sequence). V shed 2 bases and J 10 bases; nucleotides not matched to a gene: 12. The CDR3 totals 16 residues. The CDR3 nucleotides are TGTGCCAGCAGCCAATCTAGCGGGGAATTCCAGGGCGAGCAGTTCTTC. Its translation: CASSQSSGEFQGEQFF.

The chain recombines TRBV12-5 with TRBJ1-2, with D possibly being TRBD1 (5 bases). Germline V gene data show CDR1 as LGHNT and CDR2 as FRNRAP. V lost 1 base and J lost 4, with 16 bases in between. The CDR3 length is 16 residues. Written as DNA, the CDR3 is TGTGCTAGTGGTTTGGGGGTGAGAGACAGCCTCTATGGCTACACCTTC. This translates into CASGLGVRDSLYGYTF.